A single sample is the source of the 26 T cell receptor beta chains below, sequenced in a study of CD8 T cells in Susac syndrome. Reverse transcription of roughly 0.45 to 1 ug RNA used random hexamers. Via MiXCR, TCRdb re-called the immunoSEQ multiplex PCR reads, giving one row per CDR3 protein. The sample includes roughly 130,000 distinct CDR3 sequences, 90% to 95% seen only once; the top ten take less than 0.15%. The sample consisted of CD4+ T cells from PBMCs. The receptors derive from a human donor with multiple sclerosis.

The J gene is TRBJ2-5, the V gene TRBV20-1, with TRBD1 as a possible D gene (7 bases). Germline V gives CDR1 DFQATT, CDR2 SNEGSKA (reference sequence). CDR3 length equals 13 residues. The germline V and J ends were trimmed by 5 bases and 4 bases, with 14 bases remaining between them. The CDR3 loop reads CSAARQGGETQYF. The CDR3, as DNA: TGCAGTGCTGCAAGACAGGGAGGAGAGACCCAGTACTTC.

V is TRBV29-1 and J is TRBJ2-4, with D possibly matching TRBD1 (5 bases). Per germline, CDR1 SQVTM and CDR2 ANQGSEA. V lost 7 bases to trimming and J lost 1 base, with 17 bases between them. The length of the CDR3 is 15 residues. The CDR3 sequence is CSARGGSWAKNIQYF. As DNA, the CDR3 is TGCAGCGCTAGGGGTGGGTCCTGGGCCAAAAACATTCAGTACTTC.

The chain links TRBV7-9 to TRBJ2-7; no definite D call. This CDR3 is built from 15 residues. Trimming shortened V by 5 bases and J by 0 bases, and 14 bases separated the two germline ends. Germline-derived CDR1 and CDR2 are SEHNR and FQNEAQ (reference sequence). The CDR3 here is CASSGSGPASYEQYF. CDR3 in DNA: TGTGCCAGCAGCGGAAGTGGTCCAGCCTCCTACGAGCAGTACTTC. Drawing the rest from reference TRBV7-9 and TRBJ2-7, the complete variable domain is DTGVSQNPRHKITKRGQNVTFRCDPISEHNRLYWYRQTLGQGPEFLTYFQNEAQLEKSRLLSDRFSAERPKGSFSTLEIQRTEQGDSAMYLCASSGSGPASYEQYFGPGTRLTVT.

In this sample, this clonotype turned up once. The chain has TRBV11-2 and TRBJ2-4, with TRBD2 as a possible D gene (5 bases). The CDR3 extends over 17 amino acids. V gave up 0 bases and J gave up 0 bases, with 12 bases separating them. Germline CDR1 and CDR2: SGHAT and FQNNGV. The DNA of the CDR3 is TGTGCCAGCAGCTTAGAATGGGGAGCCCTAGCCAAAAACATTCAGTACTTC. Translating it yields CASSLEWGALAKNIQYF.

The rearrangement uses TRBV7-2 and TRBJ2-7; the match to TRBD1 covers 7 bases. The V and J ends lost 4 bases and 3 bases, in that order; junction bases with no gene match: 6. The CDR3 runs to 14 residues. Germline-derived CDR1 and CDR2 are SGHTA and FQGNSA. The CDR3 DNA reads TGTGCCAGCAGCTCGCAGACAGGGAGCTACGAGCAGTACTTC. Translation gives CASSSQTGSYEQYF.

V and J are TRBV5-6 and TRBJ2-3, with TRBD1 matching 8 bases. V was clipped by 2 bases and J by 5 bases; unmatched bases: 10. The CDR3 has 16 amino acids. The V gene's germline CDR1 is SGHDT and CDR2 YYEEEE. The CDR3 region has the DNA TGTGCCAGCAGCTTAGGGGAAAGACAGGGGAGAGATACGCAGTATTTT. Amino acids: CASSLGERQGRDTQYF.

CDR3 region: CASSVAGQGPSPGELFF. CDR3 in DNA: TGTGCCAGCAGCGTAGCTGGACAGGGGCCCTCCCCCGGGGAGCTGTTTTTT. V and J are TRBV9 and TRBJ2-2; 9 positions agree with TRBD1. With 0 bases clipped from V and 6 bases from J, the junction kept 9 bases outside the gene matches. The CDR3 extends over 17 amino acids. Germline V gene sequence: CDR1 SGDLS, CDR2 YYNGEE.

V gene TRBV5-4 combines with J gene TRBJ2-3, with TRBD2 matching over 9 bases. Germline trimming cut 0 bases from V and 3 bases from J; bases unmatched to any gene: 5. CDR3 size: 16 residues. CDR1 and CDR2 (germline): SGHNT, YYREEE (reference sequence). DNA for the CDR3: TGTGCCAGCAGCTTGGGCGGGAGGGGAGGTACAGATACGCAGTATTTT. It yields the protein CASSLGGRGGTDTQYF.

V gene TRBV30 combines with J gene TRBJ2-7; 13 bases match TRBD2. CDR1 GTSNPN and CDR2 SVGIG come from the germline V gene (reference sequence). V gave up 7 bases and J gave up 3 bases; unmatched junction bases: 3. This CDR3 has 13 amino acids. Here the CDR3 reads CASRLAGGYEQYF. Here the CDR3 DNA reads TGTGCCTCCAGACTAGCGGGAGGCTACGAGCAGTACTTC. The full variable domain, its missing parts supplied by reference TRBV30 and TRBJ2-7, is SQTIHQWPATLVQPVGSPLSLECTVEGTSNPNLYWYRQAAGRGLQLLFYSVGIGQISSEVPQNLSASRPQDRQFILSSKKLLLSDSGFYLCASRLAGGYEQYFGPGTRLTVT.

The chain links TRBV18 to TRBJ2-1; TRBD2 matches 9 bases. CDR3 size: 15 residues. V lost 1 base to trimming and J lost 9 bases; unmatched junction nucleotides: 7. Germline lookup yields CDR1 KGHSH and CDR2 LQKENI. Here the CDR3 DNA reads TGTGCCAGCTCACCACGGGTAGCGGGAGACAGTGAGCAGTTCTTC. Protein sequence: CASSPRVAGDSEQFF.

This clonotype was detected once. This chain links TRBV12-3 or TRBV12-4 with TRBJ1-1; weak D call: TRBD1 (6 bases). V shed 8 bases and J shed 4 bases, with 17 bases lying between them. This CDR3 contains 14 residues. The CDR3 sequence: CASARGRGGTEAFF. Here the CDR3 DNA reads TGTGCCAGCGCTCGAGGGAGGGGGGGCACTGAAGCTTTCTTT.

The gene calls are TRBV5-1 and TRBJ2-7; TRBD1 might be the D (6 bases). Germline V gene data show CDR1 as SGHRS and CDR2 as YFSETQ. CDR3 length equals 16 residues. V lost 5 bases, J lost 1 base, and 19 bases lay in between. As DNA, the CDR3 is TGCGCCAGCAGTTTAGGCACCTGGACAGATTCCTACGAGCAGTACTTC. Translation gives CASSLGTWTDSYEQYF.

J is TRBJ2-5 and V is TRBV28, with 7 bases fitting TRBD1. CDR3 length: 16 amino acids. CDR1 and CDR2 from the germline V gene are MDHEN and SYDVKM. V was pared by 5 bases and J by 2 bases, with 11 bases of the junction left unmatched. CDR3 sequence: CASSRETGTDQETQYF. CDR3 sequence (DNA): TGTGCCAGCAGTCGGGAAACCGGGACAGATCAAGAGACCCAGTACTTC. Variable domain in full (rest from reference TRBV28 and TRBJ2-5): DVKVTQSSRYLVKRTGEKVFLECVQDMDHENMFWYRQDPGLGLRLIYFSYDVKMKEKGDIPEGYSVSREKKERFSLILESASTNQTSMYLCASSRETGTDQETQYFGPGTRLLVL.

V usage is TRBV6-2 or TRBV6-3 and J usage is TRBJ2-7, with 10 bases matching TRBD2. The length of the CDR3 is 17 residues. Germline values: CDR1 MNHEY, CDR2 SVGEGT. The ends lost 0 bases at V and 0 bases at J; junction bases unmatched: 5. The CDR3 reads CASSYSLAGANSYEQYF. As DNA, the CDR3 is TGTGCCAGCAGTTACTCGCTAGCGGGGGCCAACTCCTACGAGCAGTACTTC.

This chain joins TRBV19 and TRBJ2-5, with D uncertain. Germline assignment: CDR1 LNHDA and CDR2 SQIVND (reference sequence). The CDR3 spans 14 residues. V was clipped by 3 bases and J by 0 bases, with 8 bases between them. CDR3 DNA sequence: TGTGCCAGTAGTATCGACGGGTACCAAGAGACCCAGTACTTC. Translating gives CASSIDGYQETQYF.

This clonotype has only one observation. This chain joins TRBV6-7 and TRBJ2-3; D is possibly TRBD2 (5 bases). TRBV6-7 is filed as an ORF, its function uncertain. The CDR3 covers 19 residues. The V gene lost 0 bases and the J gene lost 1 base, with 20 bases spanning the gap. The CDR3 nucleotides read TGTGCCAGCAGTTACTCCCGAAGGTTGAGGGAGATGGGCACAGATACGCAGTATTTT. Residues: CASSYSRRLREMGTDTQYF.

This rearrangement joins TRBV30 to TRBJ2-3; no reliable D call. The germline V and J ends were trimmed by 3 bases and 8 bases, with 9 bases remaining between them. This CDR3 spans 11 amino acids. The germline V gene has CDR1 GTSNPN and CDR2 SVGIG (reference sequence). DNA for the CDR3: TGTGCCTGGAGGCTCTCCGGTACGCAGTATTTT. It is translated as CAWRLSGTQYF.

The chain is built from TRBV24-1 and TRBJ2-3; TRBD1 matches 9 bases. The CDR3 has 17 amino acids. Germline CDR1 KGHDR, CDR2 SFDVKD. The trim removed 2 bases at V and 4 bases at J, leaving 9 bases unmatched. CDR3 protein: CATSDSPGQGGADTQYF. CDR3 in DNA: TGTGCCACCAGTGATTCACCGGGACAGGGCGGCGCAGATACGCAGTATTTT.

J is TRBJ1-1 and V is TRBV7-2, with no clear D. The CDR3 contains 14 residues. The germline CDR1 and CDR2 sequences are SGHTA and FQGNSA. Deletions cut 5 bases from V and 5 bases from J, with 15 bases between. This CDR3 is CASSLLRGGTEAFF. The CDR3 region has the DNA TGTGCCAGCAGCCTCCTACGGGGTGGGACTGAAGCTTTCTTT.

The chain carries TRBV12-3 or TRBV12-4 and TRBJ2-7; D is perhaps TRBD2 (6 bases). The CDR3 is made up of 15 amino acids. The V end was cut by 6 bases, the J end by 0 bases, with 15 bases between. The CDR3 spells CASSPSSGPSYEQYF. The CDR3 region has the DNA TGTGCCAGCAGCCCATCAAGCGGGCCCTCCTACGAGCAGTACTTC.

This chain connects TRBV18 to TRBJ2-5; no clear D gene. The CDR3 contains 12 residues. V lost 2 bases and J 5 bases, leaving 6 bases between the germline ends. The V gene's germline CDR1 is KGHSH and CDR2 LQKENI. The CDR3 spells CASSPGRETQYF. CDR3 DNA: TGTGCCAGCTCACCAGGAAGGGAGACCCAGTACTTC. The whole variable domain, remainder taken from reference TRBV18 and TRBJ2-5, is NAGVMQNPRHLVRRRGQEARLRCSPMKGHSHVYWYRQLPEEGLKFMVYLQKENIIDESGMPKERFSAEFPKEGPSILRIQQVVRGDSAAYFCASSPGRETQYFGPGTRLLVL.

The rearrangement joins TRBV6-5 to TRBJ1-2, with 7 bases fitting TRBD1. CDR3 size: 14 residues. V dropped 0 bases and J dropped 2; count of bases not matched to a gene: 0. CDR1 and CDR2 (germline): MNHEY, SVGAGI. The CDR3 DNA reads TGTGCCAGCAGTTACTCGACAGGGAACTATGGCTACACCTTC. This codes for CASSYSTGNYGYTF.

This chain links TRBV7-3 with TRBJ2-6; a weak D match, TRBD1 (6 bases). Trimming cost V 4 bases and J 0 bases, with 13 bases left between them. This CDR3 is 17 amino acids long. The V gene's germline CDR1 is SGHTA and CDR2 FQGTGA. CDR3 residues: CASSSGQSLSGANVLTF. In DNA, the CDR3 is TGTGCCAGCAGCTCCGGACAGTCCCTCTCTGGGGCCAACGTCCTGACTTTC.

The V and J genes are TRBV3-1 and TRBJ2-5; 8 bases agree with TRBD2. The germline V gene has CDR1 LGHDT and CDR2 YNNKEL (reference sequence). This CDR3 is built from 14 residues. Trimming took 4 bases from V and 4 from J; bases not matched to a gene: 5. The CDR3 nucleotides are TGTGCCAGCAGCCTCGGGACTAGAGGAGAGACCCAGTACTTC. This sequence encodes CASSLGTRGETQYF.

CDR3 protein: CSATYSGRGTGELFF. The CDR3 DNA sequence: TGCAGTGCCACTTATAGCGGGAGGGGCACCGGGGAGCTGTTTTTT. This rearrangement joins TRBV20-1 to TRBJ2-2; 11 bases are shared with TRBD2. Trimming took 6 bases from V and 4 from J; bases not matched to a gene: 7. Germline V gives CDR1 DFQATT, CDR2 SNEGSKA (reference sequence). The CDR3 loop spans 15 amino acids.

This clonotype was found once. The rearrangement joins TRBV13 to TRBJ2-1; perhaps TRBD2 as D (5 bases). Deletions cut 5 bases from V and 7 bases from J, with 15 bases between. Germline CDR1 reads PRHDT; CDR2 reads FYEKMQ (reference sequence). The CDR3 is made up of 14 amino acids. CDR3 sequence reads: CASSPRTEANEQFF. DNA of the CDR3: TGTGCCAGCAGCCCCCGCACGGAGGCAAATGAGCAGTTCTTC.